This T cell receptor beta chain was recorded in a study of blood T cell repertoires in COVID-19. At the level of the study: Material from acute and convalescent COVID-19 was sourced from the United States, Italy and Spain.

With 3 bases clipped from V and 0 bases from J, the junction kept 14 bases outside the gene matches. Germline V gene lookup returns CDR1 GTSNPN and CDR2 SVGIG (reference sequence). This CDR3 region has 18 residues. Here immunoSEQ multiplex PCR was the method, and the copy in TCRdb shows in-frame clones only, minus some. Found here are more than 85,000 clones, roughly 80% of them singletons; the top ten hold 15% to 20%. The chain has TRBV30 and TRBJ2-3; 8 positions agree with TRBD1. Sequencing input: peripheral blood. The sequence derives from a man older than 75 with acute or convalescent COVID-19. In DNA, the CDR3 is TGTGCCTGGAGGTCCCGGACAGGGCAGCCCGCTAGCACAGATACGCAGTATTTT. Amino acids: CAWRSRTGQPASTDTQYF.